The rows below give T cell receptor beta chains drawn from one sample of a study of T cell responses to AZD1222 COVID-19 vaccine. Measured with immunoSEQ multiplex PCR; TCRdb has only the in-frame clones, and not every one. Among 240,000 or so clones listed, more than 80% were seen once. The sample consisted of peripheral blood, taken on day 0 of AZD1222 vaccination. The receptors shown here come from an adult in good health. Both conserved end residues are part of each CDR3. Each record gives: CDR3 DNA, CDR3 protein, J gene, D gene, clone size, V gene. D genes are given only for firm matches. Clone size, where shown, is once, few, many, or a class for clones that have expanded.

CDR3 DNA: TGTGCCAGCAGCCCCCTGGGACAGGGGGTTCCGTCCTCTGGAAACACCATATATTTT
CDR3 protein: CASSPLGQGVPSSGNTIYF
J gene: TRBJ1-3
D gene: TRBD1
clone size: -
V gene: TRBV7-6

CDR3 DNA: TGTGCCAGCAGCCACATTATGGGGGGGAATGAAAAACTGTTTTTT
CDR3 protein: CASSHIMGGNEKLFF
J gene: TRBJ1-4
D gene: -
clone size: -
V gene: TRBV14

CDR3 DNA: TGTGCCAGCAGCTTAGGGGGCCGACGCAATCAGCCCCAGCATTTT
CDR3 protein: CASSLGGRRNQPQHF
J gene: TRBJ1-5
D gene: -
clone size: -
V gene: TRBV7-9

CDR3 DNA: TGTGCCAGCAGTTTAAACGGCCTAGGCTTTGAAGCTTTCTTT
CDR3 protein: CASSLNGLGFEAFF
J gene: TRBJ1-1
D gene: -
clone size: -
V gene: TRBV28

CDR3 DNA: TGTGCCAGCTCACCAGGACTAGCGGGAGGCGAGCAGTACTTC
CDR3 protein: CASSPGLAGGEQYF
J gene: TRBJ2-7
D gene: TRBD2
clone size: once
V gene: TRBV18

CDR3 DNA: TGTGCCAGCAGTGCGGAGGTACGGTCACCCCTCCACTTT
CDR3 protein: CASSAEVRSPLHF
J gene: TRBJ1-6
D gene: -
clone size: -
V gene: TRBV2

CDR3 DNA: TGTGCCAGCAGAGAGGACAGGGGACGGCCCCAGCATTTT
CDR3 protein: CASREDRGRPQHF
J gene: TRBJ1-5
D gene: TRBD1
clone size: -
V gene: TRBV6-5

CDR3 DNA: TGTGCCAGCACCCCCAGTACGGTTGTGGACACCATATATTTT
CDR3 protein: CASTPSTVVDTIYF
J gene: TRBJ1-3
D gene: -
clone size: -
V gene: TRBV11-3

CDR3 DNA: TGTGCCAGCAGCCAAAGGACAGCTTCCTACGAGCAGTACTTC
CDR3 protein: CASSQRTASYEQYF
J gene: TRBJ2-7
D gene: -
clone size: once
V gene: TRBV3-1/TRBV3-2

CDR3 DNA: TGCGCCAGCAGCTTCGACAGTCATTATGGCTACACCTTC
CDR3 protein: CASSFDSHYGYTF
J gene: TRBJ1-2
D gene: -
clone size: -
V gene: TRBV5-1

CDR3 DNA: TGTGCCAGCAGCCAACAGCACACCGGGGAGCTGTTTTTT
CDR3 protein: CASSQQHTGELFF
J gene: TRBJ2-2
D gene: -
clone size: -
V gene: TRBV14

CDR3 DNA: TGTGCCAGCGCGGTCCGAAATACGCAGTATTTT
CDR3 protein: CASAVRNTQYF
J gene: TRBJ2-3
D gene: -
clone size: -
V gene: TRBV28

CDR3 DNA: TGTGCCAGCACCTACCCGGGCCTCAATTCACCCCTCCACTTT
CDR3 protein: CASTYPGLNSPLHF
J gene: TRBJ1-6
D gene: -
clone size: few
V gene: TRBV28

CDR3 DNA: TGTGCCAGCAGCACGCGGGACAGGGGAAACACTGAAGCTTTCTTT
CDR3 protein: CASSTRDRGNTEAFF
J gene: TRBJ1-1
D gene: TRBD1
clone size: -
V gene: TRBV9

CDR3 DNA: TGTGCCAGCAGCTTAGGGACAGACACCGGGGAGCTGTTTTTT
CDR3 protein: CASSLGTDTGELFF
J gene: TRBJ2-2
D gene: TRBD1
clone size: -
V gene: TRBV7-3

CDR3 DNA: TGTGCCAGCAGCTTAGCCCTCCCATTAGAAGCTTTCTTT
CDR3 protein: CASSLALPLEAFF
J gene: TRBJ1-1
D gene: -
clone size: -
V gene: TRBV7-8

CDR3 DNA: TGTGCCAGCAGGCCCGGTGGGGCCTCGGGGTTGGCTTTCTTT
CDR3 protein: CASRPGGASGLAFF
J gene: TRBJ1-1
D gene: -
clone size: -
V gene: TRBV28

CDR3 DNA: TGTGCCAGCAGCCAAGATTTCACCGGGAGGCATCTCTTC
CDR3 protein: CASSQDFTGRHLF
J gene: TRBJ2-1
D gene: TRBD2
clone size: -
V gene: TRBV3-1/TRBV3-2

CDR3 DNA: TGCGCCAGCAGTGCGAAGATCAATCAGCCCCAGCATTTT
CDR3 protein: CASSAKINQPQHF
J gene: TRBJ1-5
D gene: -
clone size: -
V gene: TRBV10-2

CDR3 DNA: TGTGCCACCGACACAGGGCAAGGGCGAAACACCATATATTTT
CDR3 protein: CATDTGQGRNTIYF
J gene: TRBJ1-3
D gene: -
clone size: -
V gene: TRBV2

CDR3 DNA: TGCGCCAGCAGCCGAGGACAGGGGGAGAGCACAGATACGCAGTATTTT
CDR3 protein: CASSRGQGESTDTQYF
J gene: TRBJ2-3
D gene: TRBD1
clone size: -
V gene: TRBV5-1

CDR3 DNA: TGTGCCAGCAGCCGGACAGGGGACTACGAGCAGTACTTC
CDR3 protein: CASSRTGDYEQYF
J gene: TRBJ2-7
D gene: TRBD1
clone size: -
V gene: TRBV7-9

CDR3 DNA: TGTGCCAGCAGTTTATTTGGGGACAGGGGGGGAAACACCATATATTTT
CDR3 protein: CASSLFGDRGGNTIYF
J gene: TRBJ1-3
D gene: TRBD1
clone size: -
V gene: TRBV28

CDR3 DNA: TGTGCCACCTTCGGACAGGGGGGCACTGAAGCTTTCTTT
CDR3 protein: CATFGQGGTEAFF
J gene: TRBJ1-1
D gene: TRBD1
clone size: -
V gene: TRBV2

CDR3 DNA: TGCGCCAGCAGCCAAGGGCCCTTCGTCACCCAGTACTTC
CDR3 protein: CASSQGPFVTQYF
J gene: TRBJ2-5
D gene: -
clone size: -
V gene: TRBV4-1

CDR3 DNA: TGTGCCATCAGTGAGTCTGTGCAGAGGAGCCAGCCCCAGCATTTT
CDR3 protein: CAISESVQRSQPQHF
J gene: TRBJ1-5
D gene: -
clone size: -
V gene: TRBV10-3

CDR3 DNA: TGTGCCAGCATGCTAGCGGGAGCGGACGAGCAGTACTTC
CDR3 protein: CASMLAGADEQYF
J gene: TRBJ2-7
D gene: TRBD2
clone size: -
V gene: TRBV7-9

CDR3 DNA: TGTGCCAGCAGCCAAGACAGCGGGGCTAGCACAGATACGCAGTATTTT
CDR3 protein: CASSQDSGASTDTQYF
J gene: TRBJ2-3
D gene: TRBD2
clone size: -
V gene: TRBV14

CDR3 DNA: TGTGCCAGCAGTCGAATTCAACTAGCGGGGAGGGAGTACTTC
CDR3 protein: CASSRIQLAGREYF
J gene: TRBJ2-5
D gene: TRBD2
clone size: -
V gene: TRBV28

CDR3 DNA: TGTGCCAGCTCACCAAGGGGGAATTCACCCCTCCACTTT
CDR3 protein: CASSPRGNSPLHF
J gene: TRBJ1-6
D gene: -
clone size: -
V gene: TRBV18

CDR3 DNA: TGTGCCAGCAGCGTACAGGGGGATGCCTACAATGAGCAGTTCTTC
CDR3 protein: CASSVQGDAYNEQFF
J gene: TRBJ2-1
D gene: TRBD1
clone size: -
V gene: TRBV9

CDR3 DNA: TGTGCCAGCAGTTACCCTAGGACTAGCGGGAACACCGGGGAGCTGTTTTTT
CDR3 protein: CASSYPRTSGNTGELFF
J gene: TRBJ2-2
D gene: TRBD2
clone size: once
V gene: TRBV6-2/TRBV6-3

CDR3 DNA: TGTGCCAGCACCCTAAGGGATGGGGGTAATGAGCAGTTCTTC
CDR3 protein: CASTLRDGGNEQFF
J gene: TRBJ2-1
D gene: -
clone size: -
V gene: TRBV21-1

CDR3 DNA: TGTGCCAGCAGCTTAGGCCGGGGAAGCAATCAGCCCCAGCATTTT
CDR3 protein: CASSLGRGSNQPQHF
J gene: TRBJ1-5
D gene: -
clone size: once
V gene: TRBV13